This record covers a single T cell receptor (beta chain). The target antigen is unknown. This sample stems from a study of cytomegalovirus exposure and HLA in healthy donors. Turning to the study itself: HLA-typed donors contributed about 85 million unique TCRs, which were held in an early data release. Points from the study as a whole: Cytomegalovirus association was listed for 164 TCR beta chains. In a later analysis, a genetic analysis reported fewer productive-TCR N-insertions in an Asian-associated ancestry cluster than the cohort average. DRB1 had the most TCR associations and HLA-C the fewest, a later analysis found, with rates varying by HLA locus.

CDR1 and CDR2 (germline): SGHVS, FQNEAQ. CDR3 length equals 15 residues. Losses at the gene ends were 5 bases for V and 2 bases for J; bases not matched to a gene: 7. PCR was performed using 60 Vbeta and 13 Jbeta primers. The assay was immunoSEQ multiplex PCR, and TCRdb's table has in-frame clones only and misses some. The sample includes roughly 120,000 clones, approximately 70% of them seen just once. The TCR sequence derives from a man aged 30-40 years in good health and CMV-seropositive. The V and J genes are TRBV7-8 and TRBJ2-5; 8 bases map to TRBD2. Sequenced input: PBMCs. This CDR3 reads CASSRRRGVQETQYF. The DNA for the CDR3 is TGTGCCAGCAGCCGGAGGCGGGGGGTACAAGAGACCCAGTACTTC. The variable domain in full, completed from reference TRBV7-8 and TRBJ2-5, reads GAGVSQSPRYKVAKRGQDVALRCDPISGHVSLFWYQQALGQGPEFLTYFQNEAQLDKSGLPSDRFFAERPEGSVSTLKIQRTQQEDSAVYLCASSRRRGVQETQYFGPGTRLLVL.